The 8 T cell receptor beta chains below all came from one sample that was sequenced in a study of blood T cell repertoires in COVID-19. Libraries were prepared by immunoSEQ multiplex PCR; TCRdb keeps only in-frame clonotypes and omits some of them. The data show more than 65,000 clones, roughly 87% seen once. Input material: peripheral blood. These receptors originate from a woman aged 50 to 60 with acute or convalescent COVID-19.

J is TRBJ1-6 and V is TRBV19; D uncertain. This CDR3 has 14 residues. Looked up from germline, CDR1 is LNHDA and CDR2 is SQIVND (reference sequence). Trimming took off 2 bases at V and 10 bases at J, with 12 bases between the two ends. The CDR3, as DNA: TGTGCCAGTAGTATAATTCACCTAGACTCACCCCTCCACTTT. It codes for CASSIIHLDSPLHF.

The J gene is TRBJ2-7, the V gene TRBV15; D might be TRBD1 (8 bases). The V and J ends lost 3 bases and 2 bases respectively, with 14 bases between them. Germline V lookup: CDR1 LNHNV, CDR2 YYDKDF (reference sequence). The CDR3 has 15 residues. The CDR3 reads CATSREQGGTYEQYF. As DNA, the CDR3 is TGTGCCACCAGCAGGGAACAGGGGGGGACCTACGAGCAGTACTTC.

This chain joins TRBV5-6 and TRBJ2-1; no definite D call. CDR1 and CDR2 from the germline V gene are SGHDT and YYEEEE. The CDR3 has 12 residues. The V gene lost 1 base and the J gene lost 8 bases, with 7 bases spanning the gap. CDR3 nucleotides: TGTGCCAGCAGCTTGCACCCAGATGAGCAGTTCTTC. Residues: CASSLHPDEQFF. The variable domain in full, completed from reference TRBV5-6 and TRBJ2-1, reads DAGVTQSPTHLIKTRGQQVTLRCSPKSGHDTVSWYQQALGQGPQFIFQYYEEEERQRGNFPDRFSGHQFPNYSSELNVNALLLGDSALYLCASSLHPDEQFFGPGTRLTVL.

V usage is TRBV29-1 and J usage is TRBJ1-1; the D gene is possibly TRBD1 (5 bases). With 4 bases removed from V and 2 bases from J, the gap between germline ends came to 14 bases. The germline V gene encodes CDR1 SQVTM and CDR2 ANQGSEA. The CDR3 covers 14 residues. The CDR3 DNA is TGCAGCGTTGGCCGCCCGACAGTTAACACTGAAGCTTTCTTT. Translation: CSVGRPTVNTEAFF.

This chain links TRBV7-3 with TRBJ2-2; TRBD2 might be the D (6 bases). There are 15 residues in the CDR3. The germline V and J ends were trimmed by 6 bases and 3 bases, with 14 bases remaining between them. Germline-derived CDR1 and CDR2 are SGHTA and FQGTGA. CDR3 region: CASSGRDSYTGELFF. In DNA, the CDR3 is TGTGCCAGCAGTGGCCGGGACTCATACACCGGGGAGCTGTTTTTT.

V usage is TRBV30 and J usage is TRBJ1-2, with TRBD1 matching over 7 bases. This CDR3 comprises 13 residues. Trimming cost V 1 base and J 7 bases; bases outside gene matches: 6. Germline V gives CDR1 GTSNPN, CDR2 SVGIG (reference sequence). The CDR3 sequence: CAWSAAHRGGYTF. The CDR3 DNA reads TGTGCCTGGAGTGCCGCACACAGGGGTGGCTACACCTTC.

This clone has a handful of counts. V usage is TRBV6-6 and J usage is TRBJ1-4, with 9 bases matching TRBD1. CDR1 and CDR2 (germline): MNHNY, SVGAGI (reference sequence). This CDR3 has 17 residues. V shed 5 bases, J shed 1 base, and the junction held 8 bases outside the gene matches. CDR3 bases: TGTGCCAGCAGTCCATCCTTGGACAGGGGAACTAATGAAAAACTGTTTTTT. It yields the protein CASSPSLDRGTNEKLFF.

V usage is TRBV5-1 and J usage is TRBJ2-1; TRBD2 matches at 7 bases. Per the germline V gene, CDR1 is SGHRS and CDR2 is YFSETQ. This CDR3 contains 15 residues. With 4 bases clipped from V and 5 bases from J, the junction kept 9 bases outside the gene matches. This CDR3 is CASSPGRTRDNEQFF. Here the CDR3 DNA reads TGCGCCAGCAGCCCCGGGAGGACTAGAGACAATGAGCAGTTCTTC. The variable domain in full, with the rest retrieved from reference TRBV5-1 and TRBJ2-1, is KAGVTQTPRYLIKTRGQQVTLSCSPISGHRSVSWYQQTPGQGLQFLFEYFSETQRNKGNFPGRFSGRQFSNSRSEMNVSTLELGDSALYLCASSPGRTRDNEQFFGPGTRLTVL.